This T cell receptor (beta chain) was recorded in a study of shared clonotypes between healthy human individuals. On the study more broadly: CD4 naive cells filled three plates per donor, CD4 memory three, CD8 naive two and CD8 memory one.

Repertoires were generated with immunoSEQ multiplex PCR, while TCRdb's copy carries only in-frame clones and drops some. The table lists approximately 2,000,000 clones, 85% to 95% of them singletons. Adults of Caucasian background living in Nashville, Tennessee made up all donors. The split of CD4+ cells yielded CD45RA+ naive and CD45RA-negative memory subsets. From germline, CDR1 is SGHRS and CDR2 YFSETQ. This CDR3 is built from 12 residues. V gave up 6 bases and J gave up 10 bases, with 16 bases separating them. This clone has only one observation. The genes are TRBV5-1 and TRBJ2-5; D ambiguous. The sequencing sample was made of naive CD4+ T cells from PBMCs. Subset denoted: CD45RA+ positively selected. The clonotype originates from a young man in good health. Some clones in this sample may be carry-over from other donors' samples. The CDR3 sequence: CASMGSYGIQYF. CDR3 nucleotides: TGCGCCAGCATGGGCTCCTACGGAATCCAGTACTTC. Full variable domain (rest looked up from reference TRBV5-1 and TRBJ2-5): KAGVTQTPRYLIKTRGQQVTLSCSPISGHRSVSWYQQTPGQGLQFLFEYFSETQRNKGNFPGRFSGRQFSNSRSEMNVSTLELGDSALYLCASMGSYGIQYFGPGTRLLVL.